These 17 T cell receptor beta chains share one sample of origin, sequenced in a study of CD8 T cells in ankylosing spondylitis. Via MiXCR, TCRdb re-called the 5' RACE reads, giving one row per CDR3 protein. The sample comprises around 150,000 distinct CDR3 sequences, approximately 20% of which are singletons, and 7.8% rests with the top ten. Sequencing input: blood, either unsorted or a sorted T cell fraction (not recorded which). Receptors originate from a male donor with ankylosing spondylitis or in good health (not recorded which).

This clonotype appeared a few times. The DNA of the CDR3 is TGTGCCAGCAGTCACCGGGACAGGAACACCGGGGAGCTGTTTTTT. It translates to CASSHRDRNTGELFF. The V call is TRBV6-5, the J call TRBJ2-2, with TRBD1 matching over 7 bases. The CDR3 sequence is 15 residues long. J was trimmed by 1 base and V by 5 bases; bases with no gene match: 4. Germline CDR1 is MNHEY and CDR2 is SVGAGI.

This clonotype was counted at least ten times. This chain's CDR3 is CATREKGTSVNTGELFF. The CDR3 nucleotides read TGTGCCACCAGGGAAAAAGGGACGTCGGTAAACACCGGGGAGCTGTTTTTT. V gene TRBV24-1 combines with J gene TRBJ2-2; D could derive from TRBD1 or TRBD2 (5 bases each). This CDR3 has 17 amino acids. Trimming cost V 7 bases and J 2 bases, with 19 bases left between them. Germline V gene sequence: CDR1 KGHDR, CDR2 SFDVKD.

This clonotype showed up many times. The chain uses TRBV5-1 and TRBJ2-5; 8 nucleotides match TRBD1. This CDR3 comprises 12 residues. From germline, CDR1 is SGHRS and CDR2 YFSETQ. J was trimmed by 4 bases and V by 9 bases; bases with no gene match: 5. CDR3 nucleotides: TGCGCCACAAAAGACAGGGGAGAGACCCAGTACTTC. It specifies CATKDRGETQYF.

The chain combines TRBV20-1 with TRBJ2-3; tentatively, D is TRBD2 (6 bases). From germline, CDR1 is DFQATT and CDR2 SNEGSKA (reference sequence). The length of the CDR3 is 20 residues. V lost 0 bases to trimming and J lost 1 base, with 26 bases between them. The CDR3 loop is CSARDPQGSAGMGRTDTQYF. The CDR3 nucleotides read TGCAGTGCTAGAGACCCCCAAGGGTCGGCGGGAATGGGGCGCACAGATACGCAGTATTTT.

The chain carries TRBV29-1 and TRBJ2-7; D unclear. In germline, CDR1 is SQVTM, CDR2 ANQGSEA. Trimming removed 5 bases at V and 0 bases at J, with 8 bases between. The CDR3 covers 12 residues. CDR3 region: CSVQIGSYEQYF. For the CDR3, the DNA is TGCAGCGTTCAAATAGGCTCCTACGAGCAGTACTTC.

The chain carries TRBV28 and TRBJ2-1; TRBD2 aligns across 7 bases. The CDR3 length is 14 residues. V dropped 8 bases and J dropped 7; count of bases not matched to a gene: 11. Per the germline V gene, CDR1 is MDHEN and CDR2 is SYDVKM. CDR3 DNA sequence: TGTGCCAGCTCTCCGGGGGGAGTTAGGAATGAGCAGTTCTTC. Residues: CASSPGGVRNEQFF.

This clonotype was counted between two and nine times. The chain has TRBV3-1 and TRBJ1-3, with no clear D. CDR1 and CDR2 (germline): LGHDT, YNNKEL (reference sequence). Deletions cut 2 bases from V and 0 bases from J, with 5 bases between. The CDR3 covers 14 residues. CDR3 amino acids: CASSQQPSGNTIYF. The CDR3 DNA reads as TGTGCCAGCAGCCAACAGCCCTCTGGAAACACCATATATTTT.

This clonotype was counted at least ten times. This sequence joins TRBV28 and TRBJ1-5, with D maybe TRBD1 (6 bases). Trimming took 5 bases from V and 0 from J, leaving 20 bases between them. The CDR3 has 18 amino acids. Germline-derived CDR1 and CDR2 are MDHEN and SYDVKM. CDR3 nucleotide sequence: TGTGCCAGCAGTCCCTCCCTGGGCCTGGACAGTAGCAATCAGCCCCAGCATTTT. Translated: CASSPSLGLDSSNQPQHF. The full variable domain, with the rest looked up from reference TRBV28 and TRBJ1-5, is DVKVTQSSRYLVKRTGEKVFLECVQDMDHENMFWYRQDPGLGLRLIYFSYDVKMKEKGDIPEGYSVSREKKERFSLILESASTNQTSMYLCASSPSLGLDSSNQPQHFGDGTRLSIL.

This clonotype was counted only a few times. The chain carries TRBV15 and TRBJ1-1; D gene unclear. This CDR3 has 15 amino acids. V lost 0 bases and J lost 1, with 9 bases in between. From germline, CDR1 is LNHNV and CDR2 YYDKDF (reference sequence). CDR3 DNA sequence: TGTGCCACCAGCAGAGAATTAGGAACGAACACTGAAGCTTTCTTT. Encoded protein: CATSRELGTNTEAFF.

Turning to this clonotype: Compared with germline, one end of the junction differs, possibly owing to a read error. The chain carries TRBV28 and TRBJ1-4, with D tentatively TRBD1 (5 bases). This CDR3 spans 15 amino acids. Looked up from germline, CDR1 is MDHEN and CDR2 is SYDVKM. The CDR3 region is CASSWAGTYNETLFF. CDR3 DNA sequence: TGTGCCAGCAGTTGGGCTGGGACTTATAATGAAACACTGTTTTTT.

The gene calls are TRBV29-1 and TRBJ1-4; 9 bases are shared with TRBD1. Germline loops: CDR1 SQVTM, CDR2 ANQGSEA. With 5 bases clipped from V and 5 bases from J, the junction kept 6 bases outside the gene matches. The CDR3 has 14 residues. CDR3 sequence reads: CSVLPGQGNEKLFF. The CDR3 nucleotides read TGCAGCGTTTTACCGGGACAGGGAAATGAAAAACTGTTTTTT.

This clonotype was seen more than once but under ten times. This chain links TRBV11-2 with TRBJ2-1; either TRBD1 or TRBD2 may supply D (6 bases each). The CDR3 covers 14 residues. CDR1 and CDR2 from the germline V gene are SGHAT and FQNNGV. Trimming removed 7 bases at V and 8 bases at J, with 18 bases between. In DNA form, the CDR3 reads TGTGCCAGCACCCCCGGGGGCAAGATTTATGAGCAGTTCTTC. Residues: CASTPGGKIYEQFF.

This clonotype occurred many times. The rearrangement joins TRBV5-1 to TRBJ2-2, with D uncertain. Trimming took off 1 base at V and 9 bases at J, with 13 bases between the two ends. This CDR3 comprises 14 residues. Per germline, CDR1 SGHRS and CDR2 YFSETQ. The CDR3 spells CASSLTAGLRELFF. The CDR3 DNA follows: TGCGCCAGCAGCTTGACCGCCGGCCTACGGGAGCTGTTTTTT.

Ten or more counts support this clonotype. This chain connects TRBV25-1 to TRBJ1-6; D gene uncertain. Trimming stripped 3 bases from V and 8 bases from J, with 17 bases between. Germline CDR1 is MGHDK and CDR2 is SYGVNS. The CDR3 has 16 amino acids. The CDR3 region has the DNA TGTGCCAGCAGTGATCATCAGGCCAGAACGGATTCACCCCTCCACTTT. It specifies CASSDHQARTDSPLHF.

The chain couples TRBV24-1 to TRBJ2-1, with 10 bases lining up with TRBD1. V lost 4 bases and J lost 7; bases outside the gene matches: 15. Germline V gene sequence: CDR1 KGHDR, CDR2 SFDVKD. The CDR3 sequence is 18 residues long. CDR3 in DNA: TGTGCCACCAGTGACCCCTCTTTGACAGGGGGCGCGGCAAATGAGCAGTTCTTC. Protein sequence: CATSDPSLTGGAANEQFF.

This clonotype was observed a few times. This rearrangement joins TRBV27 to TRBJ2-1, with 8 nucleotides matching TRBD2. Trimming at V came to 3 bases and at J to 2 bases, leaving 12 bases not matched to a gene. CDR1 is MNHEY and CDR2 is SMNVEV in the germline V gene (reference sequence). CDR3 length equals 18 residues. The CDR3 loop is CASSLVRIGLATYNEQFF. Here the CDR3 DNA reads TGTGCCAGCAGTTTGGTTCGGATCGGACTAGCTACCTACAATGAGCAGTTCTTC.

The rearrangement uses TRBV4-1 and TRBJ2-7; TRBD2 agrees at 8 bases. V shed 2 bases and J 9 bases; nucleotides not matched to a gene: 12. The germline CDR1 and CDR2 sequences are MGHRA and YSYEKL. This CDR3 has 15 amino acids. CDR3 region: CASSQIGTRGGWQYF. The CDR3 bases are TGCGCCAGCAGCCAAATTGGGACTAGGGGAGGTTGGCAGTACTTC.